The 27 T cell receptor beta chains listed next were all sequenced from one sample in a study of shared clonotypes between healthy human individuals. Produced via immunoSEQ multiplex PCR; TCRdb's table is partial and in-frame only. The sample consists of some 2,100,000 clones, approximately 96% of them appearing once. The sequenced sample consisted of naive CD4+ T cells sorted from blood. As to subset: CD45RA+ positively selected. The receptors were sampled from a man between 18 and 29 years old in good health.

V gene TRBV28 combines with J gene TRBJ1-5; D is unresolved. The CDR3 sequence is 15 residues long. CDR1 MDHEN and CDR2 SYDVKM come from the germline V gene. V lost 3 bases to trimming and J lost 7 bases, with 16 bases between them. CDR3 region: CASSFWSRGVQPQHF. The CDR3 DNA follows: TGTGCCAGCAGTTTTTGGTCTCGTGGCGTCCAGCCCCAGCATTTT. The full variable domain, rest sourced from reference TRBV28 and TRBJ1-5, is DVKVTQSSRYLVKRTGEKVFLECVQDMDHENMFWYRQDPGLGLRLIYFSYDVKMKEKGDIPEGYSVSREKKERFSLILESASTNQTSMYLCASSFWSRGVQPQHFGDGTRLSIL.

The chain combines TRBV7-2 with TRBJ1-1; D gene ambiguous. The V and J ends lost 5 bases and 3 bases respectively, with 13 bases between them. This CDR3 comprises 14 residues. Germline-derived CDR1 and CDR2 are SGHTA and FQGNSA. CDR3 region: CASSERYSDTEAFF. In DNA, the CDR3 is TGTGCCAGCAGCGAGAGATATTCGGACACTGAAGCTTTCTTT.

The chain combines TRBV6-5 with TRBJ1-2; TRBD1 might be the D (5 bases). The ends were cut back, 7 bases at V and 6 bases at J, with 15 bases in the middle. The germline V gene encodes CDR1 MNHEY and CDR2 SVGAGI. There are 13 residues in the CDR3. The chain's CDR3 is CASIDPGRHGYTF. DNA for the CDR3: TGTGCCAGCATCGACCCGGGACGTCATGGCTACACCTTC.

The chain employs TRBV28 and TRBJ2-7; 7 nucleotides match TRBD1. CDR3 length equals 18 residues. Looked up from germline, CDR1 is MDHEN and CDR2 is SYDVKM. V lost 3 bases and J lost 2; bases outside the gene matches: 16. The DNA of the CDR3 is TGTGCCAGCAGTTTCTTTAACCCAATGAGGGGACAGCCCTACGAGCAGTACTTC. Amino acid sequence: CASSFFNPMRGQPYEQYF.

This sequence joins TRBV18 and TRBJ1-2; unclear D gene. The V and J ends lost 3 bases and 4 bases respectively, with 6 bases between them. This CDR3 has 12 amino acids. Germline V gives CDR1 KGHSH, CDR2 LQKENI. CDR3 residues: CASSPVGYGYTF. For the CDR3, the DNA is TGTGCCAGCTCACCGGTCGGCTATGGCTACACCTTC.

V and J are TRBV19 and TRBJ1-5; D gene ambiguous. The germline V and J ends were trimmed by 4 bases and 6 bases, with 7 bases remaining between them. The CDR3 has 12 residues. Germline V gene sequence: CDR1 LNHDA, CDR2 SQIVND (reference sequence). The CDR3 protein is CASSNISQPQHF. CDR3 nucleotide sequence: TGTGCCAGTAGTAACATCAGTCAGCCCCAGCATTTT.

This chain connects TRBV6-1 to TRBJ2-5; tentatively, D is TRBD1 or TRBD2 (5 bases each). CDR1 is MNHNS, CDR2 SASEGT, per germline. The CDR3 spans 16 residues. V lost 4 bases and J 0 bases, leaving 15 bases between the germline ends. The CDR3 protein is CASSGDPNYYQETQYF. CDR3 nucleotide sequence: TGTGCCAGCAGTGGGGACCCAAATTATTACCAAGAGACCCAGTACTTC.

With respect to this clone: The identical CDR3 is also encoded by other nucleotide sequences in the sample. CDR3 bases: TGCAGCGTTGGGGAGTCCTACGAGCAGTACTTC. This gives the protein CSVGESYEQYF. The chain carries TRBV29-1 and TRBJ2-7, with a tentative D call TRBD2 (5 bases). Deletions cut 4 bases from V and 1 base from J, with 5 bases between. The CDR3 sequence is 11 residues long. Per the germline V gene, CDR1 is SQVTM and CDR2 is ANQGSEA.

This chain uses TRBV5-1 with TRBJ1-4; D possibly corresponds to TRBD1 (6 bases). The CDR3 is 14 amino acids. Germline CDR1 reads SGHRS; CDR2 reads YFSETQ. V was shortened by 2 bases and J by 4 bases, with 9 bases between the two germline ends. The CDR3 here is CASSLLDSNEKLFF. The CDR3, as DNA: TGCGCCAGCAGCTTATTGGACAGTAATGAAAAACTGTTTTTT.

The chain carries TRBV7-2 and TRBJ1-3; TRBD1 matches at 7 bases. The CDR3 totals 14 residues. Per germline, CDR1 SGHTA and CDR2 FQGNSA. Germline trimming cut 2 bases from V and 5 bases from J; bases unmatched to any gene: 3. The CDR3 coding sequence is TGTGCCAGCAGCTTAAGGGACAGCAGAAACACCATATATTTT. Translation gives CASSLRDSRNTIYF.

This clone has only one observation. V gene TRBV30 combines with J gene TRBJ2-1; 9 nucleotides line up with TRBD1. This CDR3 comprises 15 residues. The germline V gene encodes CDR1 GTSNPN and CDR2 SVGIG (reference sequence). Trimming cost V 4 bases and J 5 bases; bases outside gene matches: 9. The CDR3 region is CAWTTGTGTNNEQFF. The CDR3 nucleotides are TGTGCCTGGACCACCGGGACAGGGACCAACAATGAGCAGTTCTTC.

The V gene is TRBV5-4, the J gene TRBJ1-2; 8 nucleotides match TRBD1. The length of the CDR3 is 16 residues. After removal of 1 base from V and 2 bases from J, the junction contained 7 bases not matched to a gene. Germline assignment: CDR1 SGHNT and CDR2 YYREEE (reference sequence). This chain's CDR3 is CASSLTGQGRNYGYTF. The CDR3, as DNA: TGTGCCAGCAGCTTGACCGGACAGGGCAGAAACTATGGCTACACCTTC.

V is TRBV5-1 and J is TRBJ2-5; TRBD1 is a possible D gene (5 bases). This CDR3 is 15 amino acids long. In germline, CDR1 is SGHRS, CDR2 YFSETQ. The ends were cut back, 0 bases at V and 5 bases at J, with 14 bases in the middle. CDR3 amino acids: CASSLDGAPGETQYF. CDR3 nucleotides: TGCGCCAGCAGCTTGGATGGGGCTCCTGGCGAGACCCAGTACTTC.

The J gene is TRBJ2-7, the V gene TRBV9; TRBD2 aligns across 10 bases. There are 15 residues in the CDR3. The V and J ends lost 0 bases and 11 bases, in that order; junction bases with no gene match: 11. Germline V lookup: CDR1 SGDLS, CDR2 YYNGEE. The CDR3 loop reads CASSVDLASGSFKYF. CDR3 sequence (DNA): TGTGCCAGCAGCGTAGATCTGGCTAGCGGGAGTTTCAAGTACTTC.

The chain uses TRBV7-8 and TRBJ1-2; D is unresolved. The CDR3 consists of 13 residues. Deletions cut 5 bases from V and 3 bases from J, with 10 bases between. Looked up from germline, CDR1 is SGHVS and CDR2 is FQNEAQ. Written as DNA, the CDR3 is TGTGCCAGCAGCCCCCGCCTGGACTATGGCTACACCTTC. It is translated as CASSPRLDYGYTF.

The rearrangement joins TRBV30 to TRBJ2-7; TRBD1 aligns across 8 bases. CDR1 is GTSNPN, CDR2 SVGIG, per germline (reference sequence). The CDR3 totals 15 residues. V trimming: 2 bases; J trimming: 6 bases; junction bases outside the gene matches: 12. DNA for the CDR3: TGTGCCTGGAGTTACCAAAGGTTGACAGGGGTCGAGCAGTACTTC. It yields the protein CAWSYQRLTGVEQYF.

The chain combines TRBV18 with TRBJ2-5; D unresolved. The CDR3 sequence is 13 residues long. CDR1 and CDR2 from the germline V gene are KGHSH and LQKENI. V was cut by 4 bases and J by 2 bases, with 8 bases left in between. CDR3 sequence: CASSQGGQETQYF. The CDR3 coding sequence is TGTGCCAGCTCACAAGGCGGTCAAGAGACCCAGTACTTC.

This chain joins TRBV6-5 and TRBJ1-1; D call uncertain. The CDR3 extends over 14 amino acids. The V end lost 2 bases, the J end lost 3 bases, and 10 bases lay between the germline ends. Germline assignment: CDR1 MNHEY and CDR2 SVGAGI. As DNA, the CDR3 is TGTGCCAGCAGTTACACAGCCCGGGACACTGAAGCTTTCTTT. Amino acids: CASSYTARDTEAFF.

The CDR3 nucleotides read TGCAGCGTTGGAAGGGGGAGGGATGAGCAGTTCTTC. This sequence encodes CSVGRGRDEQFF. This chain joins TRBV29-1 and TRBJ2-1, with D possibly TRBD2 on 7 matching bases. The V end was cut by 4 bases, the J end by 8 bases, with 12 bases between. The CDR3 contains 12 residues. The V gene's germline CDR1 is SQVTM and CDR2 ANQGSEA.

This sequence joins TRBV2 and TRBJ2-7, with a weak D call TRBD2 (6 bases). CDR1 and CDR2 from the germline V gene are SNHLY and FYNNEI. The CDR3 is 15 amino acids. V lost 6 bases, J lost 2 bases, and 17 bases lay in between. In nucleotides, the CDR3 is TGTGCCAGCAGAGGGACTCCCGGGGGTACCTACGAGCAGTACTTC. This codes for CASRGTPGGTYEQYF.

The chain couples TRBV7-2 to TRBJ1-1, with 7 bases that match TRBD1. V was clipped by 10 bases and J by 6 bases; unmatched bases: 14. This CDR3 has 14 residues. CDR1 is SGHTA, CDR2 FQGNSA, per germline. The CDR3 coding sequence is TGTGCCACCAATGGCGGAGGGGGCCTCGCTGAAGCTTTCTTT. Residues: CATNGGGGLAEAFF.

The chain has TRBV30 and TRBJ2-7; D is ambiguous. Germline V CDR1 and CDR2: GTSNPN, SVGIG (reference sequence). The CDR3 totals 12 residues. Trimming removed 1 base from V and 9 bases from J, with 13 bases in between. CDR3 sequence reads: CAWSGLSQWQYF. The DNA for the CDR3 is TGTGCCTGGAGTGGGCTCTCCCAGTGGCAGTACTTC.

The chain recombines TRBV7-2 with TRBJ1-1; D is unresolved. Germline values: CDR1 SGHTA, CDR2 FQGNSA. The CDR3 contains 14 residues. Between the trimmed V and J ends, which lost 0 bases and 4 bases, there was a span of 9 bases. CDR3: CASSLALIGTEAFF. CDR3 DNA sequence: TGTGCCAGCAGCTTAGCGCTAATCGGCACTGAAGCTTTCTTT.

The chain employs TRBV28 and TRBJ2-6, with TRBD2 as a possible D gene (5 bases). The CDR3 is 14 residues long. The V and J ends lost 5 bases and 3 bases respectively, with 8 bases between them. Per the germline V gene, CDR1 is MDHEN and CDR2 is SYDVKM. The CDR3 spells CASSGSHGANVLTF. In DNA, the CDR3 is TGTGCCAGCAGTGGGAGTCATGGGGCCAACGTCCTGACTTTC.

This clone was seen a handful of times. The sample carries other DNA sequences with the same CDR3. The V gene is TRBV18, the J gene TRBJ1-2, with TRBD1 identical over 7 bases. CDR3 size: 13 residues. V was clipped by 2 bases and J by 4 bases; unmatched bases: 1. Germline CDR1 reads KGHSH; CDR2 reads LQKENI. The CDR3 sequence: CASSPGQVYGYTF. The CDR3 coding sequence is TGTGCCAGCTCACCAGGACAGGTCTATGGCTACACCTTC.

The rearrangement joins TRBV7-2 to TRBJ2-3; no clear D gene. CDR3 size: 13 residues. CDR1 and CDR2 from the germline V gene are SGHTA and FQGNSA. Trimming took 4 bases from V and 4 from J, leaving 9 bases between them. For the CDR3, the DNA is TGTGCCAGCAGCTCCTTTGGGGCAGATACGCAGTATTTT. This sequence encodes CASSSFGADTQYF.

CDR3 bases: TGTGCCAGTAGTTCCCGGGACACCTCCTACGAGCAGTACTTC. Protein sequence: CASSSRDTSYEQYF. The chain links TRBV19 to TRBJ2-7, with a possible D match to TRBD1 (6 bases). The CDR3 has 14 amino acids. The V and J ends lost 5 bases and 0 bases respectively, with 11 bases between them. Germline CDR1 reads LNHDA; CDR2 reads SQIVND (reference sequence).